The T cell receptor (beta chain) under discussion was sequenced for a study of T cells in Graves' hyperthyroidism and ophthalmopathy. Overall study results and limits: Ophthalmopathy and stable hyperthyroidism were separated by a 13 V-J model. Among clonotypes expanded in thyroid above 0.001, most were also found in blood.

Researchers barred patients who had uncontrolled infection, other autoimmune disease, pregnancy or lactation. Diagnosis relied on clinical symptoms, serum thyroxine and TRAb, thyroid ultrasound and orbital computed tomography. TCR beta CDR3 sequences were amplified from RNA transcripts. The HTBI primer set served for first-round RT-PCR of the TCR CDR3. TCRdb reprocessed the multiplex PCR reads via MiXCR and lists one record per CDR3 protein. The sample holds hundreds of thousands of distinct CDR3 sequences; about 45% are singletons and the top ten take 7% to 7.5%. As for this clonotype: Its antigen remains unknown.

This CDR3 spans 14 amino acids. V lost 4 bases and J lost 4; bases outside the gene matches: 6. CDR1 and CDR2 from the germline V gene are MNHEY and SVGAGI. What was sequenced was peripheral blood or thyroid tissue (not recorded which). This TCR derives from an adult man with Graves' disease, either hyperthyroidism or ophthalmopathy (not recorded which). This chain uses TRBV6-5 with TRBJ1-1; 7 bases are shared with TRBD1. The CDR3 is CASSLQGFRTEAFF. For the CDR3, the DNA is TGTGCCAGCAGTTTACAGGGGTTTCGCACTGAAGCTTTCTTT.